This record covers a single T cell receptor beta chain. Its antigen is not known. Some clones are missing from TCRdb's copy, which holds only in-frame ones; the method was immunoSEQ multiplex PCR. Of 110,000 to 150,000 clones in the sample, approximately 94% were seen once. The CDR3 runs 15 residues. Germline CDR1 is MGHDK and CDR2 is SYGVNS. Deletions cut 2 bases from V and 1 base from J, with 11 bases between. This sample was taken from a study of T cell responses to AZD1222 COVID-19 vaccine. Study background: Pooled in the analysis were second doses at about 4 or about 12 weeks.

General study findings and limits: Baseline serostatus was positive in only a handful of AZD1222 recipients. White British people made up most donors, females outnumbered males, and clonal diversity was possibly underestimated. Repertoire samples came only from after the peak T cell response.

The clonotype comes from an adult in good health. The specimen was peripheral blood, collected on day 0 of AZD1222 vaccination. The chain employs TRBV25-1 and TRBJ1-1; D not resolved. The CDR3 reads CASSEIGGKNTEAFF. CDR3 in DNA: TGTGCCAGCAGTGAAATCGGCGGGAAGAACACTGAAGCTTTCTTT.